Following are 18 T cell receptor beta chains from one sample sequenced in a study of T cells after somatic rescue of genetic block. The table came from immunoSEQ multiplex PCR; TCRdb's copy has only in-frame clones and leaves some out. The profile shows approximately 88,000 clones, around 89% of them singletons. Sequencing was performed on peripheral blood mononuclear cells (PBMCs). The receptor source for this set is a woman aged 18-30 years.

The chain combines TRBV28 with TRBJ1-5; TRBD1 is a possible D gene (5 bases). Per germline, CDR1 MDHEN and CDR2 SYDVKM. Trimming removed 7 bases from V and 0 bases from J, with 7 bases in between. This CDR3 contains 13 residues. The CDR3 sequence is CASIGVSNQPQHF. The CDR3 DNA sequence: TGTGCCAGCATAGGGGTTAGCAATCAGCCCCAGCATTTT.

This chain uses TRBV10-1 with TRBJ2-7; 9 nucleotides match TRBD2. The junction had 7 bases not matched to a gene; V was cut back by 0 bases and J by 7 bases. Per germline, CDR1 WNHNN and CDR2 SYGVQD (reference sequence). This CDR3 spans 15 amino acids. For the CDR3, the DNA is TGCGCCAGCAGTGAGTCGGCGGGAGGGCCGGTTGAGCAGTACTTC. Protein sequence: CASSESAGGPVEQYF.

The chain combines TRBV6-4 with TRBJ1-5, with D hard to call. The CDR3 is made up of 14 amino acids. From germline, CDR1 is MRHNA and CDR2 SNTAGT. V was shortened by 2 bases and J by 6 bases, with 11 bases between the two germline ends. CDR3 in amino acids: CASSDKGFGQPQHF. In nucleotides, the CDR3 is TGTGCCAGCAGTGACAAGGGTTTCGGTCAGCCCCAGCATTTT.

This clone has just a few counts. The CDR3 reads CASSIELNTEAFF. CDR3 coding DNA: TGTGCCAGTAGTATCGAACTGAACACTGAAGCTTTCTTT. The chain couples TRBV19 to TRBJ1-1; D unresolved. This CDR3 spans 13 amino acids. Germline CDR1 and CDR2: LNHDA and SQIVND (reference sequence). Trimming shortened V by 3 bases and J by 0 bases, and 5 bases separated the two germline ends.

This clone came up once. V and J are TRBV27 and TRBJ2-1, with TRBD2 matching 9 bases. Germline CDR1 reads MNHEY; CDR2 reads SMNVEV (reference sequence). The length of the CDR3 is 15 residues. V shed 4 bases and J 7 bases; nucleotides not matched to a gene: 8. The CDR3 protein is CASSWRLAGRNEQFF. In nucleotides, the CDR3 is TGTGCCAGCAGTTGGCGCCTAGCGGGAAGAAATGAGCAGTTCTTC.

This rearrangement joins TRBV7-2 to TRBJ2-1; 9 bases fit TRBD1. Trimming removed 5 bases from V and 8 bases from J; junction bases left unmatched: 4. This CDR3 contains 13 residues. Germline assignment: CDR1 SGHTA and CDR2 FQGNSA. CDR3 nucleotides: TGTGCCAGCAGCCCACAGGGGGCGGATGAGCAGTTCTTC. As protein: CASSPQGADEQFF.

The chain uses TRBV4-1 and TRBJ1-1, with 7 nucleotides matching TRBD1. This CDR3 has 14 amino acids. The ends lost 4 bases at V and 1 base at J; junction bases unmatched: 3. Germline-derived CDR1 and CDR2 are MGHRA and YSYEKL. CDR3 residues: CASSPDRENTEAFF. CDR3 DNA sequence: TGCGCCAGCAGCCCAGACAGGGAGAACACTGAAGCTTTCTTT.

The gene calls are TRBV27 and TRBJ2-6, with D unresolved. CDR3 length: 11 residues. Trimming took off 8 bases at V and 5 bases at J, with 4 bases between the two ends. Looked up from germline, CDR1 is MNHEY and CDR2 is SMNVEV (reference sequence). The chain's CDR3 is CASGRANVLTF. The CDR3 coding sequence is TGTGCCAGCGGACGGGCCAACGTCCTGACTTTC.

The rearrangement uses TRBV10-3 and TRBJ2-3; 10 bases map to TRBD2. Germline CDR1 ENHRY, CDR2 SYGVKD. The CDR3 totals 18 residues. V was clipped by 7 bases and J by 3 bases; unmatched bases: 16. The CDR3 spells CAITGVASGSRVTDTQYF. The CDR3 DNA reads TGTGCCATCACCGGAGTGGCTAGCGGGAGTAGAGTGACAGATACGCAGTATTTT.

V is TRBV6-1 and J is TRBJ2-1, with D possibly matching TRBD2 (5 bases). This CDR3 is built from 14 residues. V lost 6 bases, J lost 0 bases, and 9 bases lay in between. CDR1 MNHNS and CDR2 SASEGT come from the germline V gene. Here the CDR3 reads CASRAESSYNEQFF. The CDR3 DNA follows: TGTGCCAGCAGAGCGGAGAGCTCCTACAATGAGCAGTTCTTC.

The chain combines TRBV15 with TRBJ1-6; 8 bases align to TRBD1. V dropped 4 bases and J dropped 10; count of bases not matched to a gene: 6. The CDR3 contains 14 residues. Germline V gene lookup returns CDR1 LNHNV and CDR2 YYDKDF (reference sequence). In nucleotides, the CDR3 is TGTGCCACCAGCAACGACAGGGGCAAATCACCCCTCCACTTT. It yields the protein CATSNDRGKSPLHF.

The rearrangement uses TRBV7-9 and TRBJ2-2, with TRBD1 matching 9 bases. Looked up from germline, CDR1 is SEHNR and CDR2 is FQNEAQ (reference sequence). CDR3 length: 15 residues. Unmatched junction bases numbered 1, after V lost 1 base and J lost 4 bases. This CDR3 is CASSLEQGATGELFF. DNA for the CDR3: TGTGCCAGCAGCTTAGAACAGGGGGCCACCGGGGAGCTGTTTTTT.

The chain joins TRBV11-1 to TRBJ1-1; D ambiguous. V shed 3 bases and J shed 2 bases, with 10 bases lying between them. From germline, CDR1 is SGHAT and CDR2 FQDESV (reference sequence). This CDR3 contains 14 residues. The CDR3 reads CASSLAGLNTEAFF. DNA of the CDR3: TGTGCCAGCAGCTTGGCGGGTTTAAACACTGAAGCTTTCTTT.

The chain is built from TRBV27 and TRBJ2-1; 8 bases fit TRBD2. V lost 6 bases and J lost 0; bases outside the gene matches: 7. Germline V gene lookup returns CDR1 MNHEY and CDR2 SMNVEV (reference sequence). The CDR3 contains 16 residues. The CDR3 loop reads CASSWGLGVSYNEQFF. DNA of the CDR3: TGTGCCAGCAGCTGGGGACTAGGGGTCTCCTACAATGAGCAGTTCTTC.

The chain carries TRBV5-4 and TRBJ2-3; D unresolved. Germline CDR1 reads SGHNT; CDR2 reads YYREEE (reference sequence). Trimming took off 0 bases at V and 4 bases at J, with 18 bases between the two ends. This CDR3 contains 17 residues. CDR3 residues: CASSLEPAQRVPDTQYF. In DNA form, the CDR3 reads TGTGCCAGCAGCTTGGAGCCGGCCCAACGGGTTCCAGATACGCAGTATTTT.

This chain uses TRBV7-9 with TRBJ1-1; D remains ambiguous. This CDR3 region has 15 residues. Germline V gene data show CDR1 as SEHNR and CDR2 as FQNEAQ (reference sequence). The V and J ends lost 1 base and 1 base respectively, with 10 bases between them. CDR3 nucleotides: TGTGCCAGCAGCTTAGTAGGGTCGGGGAACACTGAAGCTTTCTTT. It codes for CASSLVGSGNTEAFF.

This chain joins TRBV27 and TRBJ1-2; D perhaps matches TRBD1 (6 bases). CDR1 is MNHEY and CDR2 is SMNVEV in the germline V gene (reference sequence). This CDR3 comprises 15 residues. V lost 0 bases and J lost 3, with 11 bases in between. The CDR3 region is CASSLSGQGYYGYTF. As DNA, the CDR3 is TGTGCCAGCAGTTTATCTGGCCAGGGGTACTATGGCTACACCTTC.

The chain combines TRBV11-2 with TRBJ2-1; possible D gene TRBD2, 5 bases. This CDR3 comprises 15 residues. V lost 1 base to trimming and J lost 10 bases, with 17 bases between them. The V gene's germline CDR1 is SGHAT and CDR2 FQNNGV. CDR3 sequence: CASSLGASLSDEQFF. CDR3 nucleotide sequence: TGTGCCAGCAGCTTAGGGGCCTCCCTTAGCGACGAGCAGTTCTTC. The variable domain in full, completed from reference TRBV11-2 and TRBJ2-1, reads EAGVAQSPRYKIIEKRQSVAFWCNPISGHATLYWYQQILGQGPKLLIQFQNNGVVDDSQLPKDRFSAERLKGVDSTLKIQPAKLEDSAVYLCASSLGASLSDEQFFGPGTRLTVL.